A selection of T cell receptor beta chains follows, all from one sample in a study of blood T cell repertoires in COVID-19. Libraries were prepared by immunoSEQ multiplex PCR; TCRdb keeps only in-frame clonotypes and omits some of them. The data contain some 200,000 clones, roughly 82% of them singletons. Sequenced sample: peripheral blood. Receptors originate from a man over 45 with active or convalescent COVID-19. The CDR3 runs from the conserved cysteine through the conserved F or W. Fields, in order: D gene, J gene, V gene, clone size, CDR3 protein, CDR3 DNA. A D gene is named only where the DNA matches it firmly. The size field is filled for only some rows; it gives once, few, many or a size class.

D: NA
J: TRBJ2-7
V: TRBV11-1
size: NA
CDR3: CASSPSRRAREQYF
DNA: TGTGCCAGCAGCCCAAGCCGCAGGGCTCGCGAGCAGTACTTC

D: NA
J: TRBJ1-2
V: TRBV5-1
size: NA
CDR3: CASSADNDPNYGYTF
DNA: TGCGCCAGCAGCGCCGACAACGATCCTAACTATGGCTACACCTTC

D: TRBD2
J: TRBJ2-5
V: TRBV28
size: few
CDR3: CASRAGWETQYF
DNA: TGTGCCAGCAGAGCGGGGTGGGAGACCCAGTACTTC

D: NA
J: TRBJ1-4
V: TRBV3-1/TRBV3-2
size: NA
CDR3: CASSQDSGGSNEKLFF
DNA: TGTGCCAGCAGCCAAGATTCGGGAGGGAGTAATGAAAAACTGTTTTTT

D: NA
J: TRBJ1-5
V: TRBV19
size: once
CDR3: CASTHRGGAWGQPQHF
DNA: TGTGCCAGTACCCATCGGGGGGGGGCTTGGGGTCAGCCCCAGCATTTT

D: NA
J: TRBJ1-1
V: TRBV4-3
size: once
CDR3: CASSHAGSSEAFF
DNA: TGCGCCAGCAGCCACGCGGGGAGCTCTGAAGCTTTCTTT

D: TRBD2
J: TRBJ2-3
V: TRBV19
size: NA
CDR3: CASRTSGKGTDTQYF
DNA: TGTGCCAGTAGGACTAGCGGGAAGGGCACAGATACGCAGTATTTT

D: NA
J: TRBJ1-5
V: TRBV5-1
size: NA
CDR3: CASSLDGEQPQHF
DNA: TGCGCCAGCAGCTTGGACGGGGAACAGCCCCAGCATTTT

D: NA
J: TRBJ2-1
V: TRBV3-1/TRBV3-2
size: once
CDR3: CASSQLAGNEQFF
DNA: TGTGCCAGCAGCCAGTTGGCAGGGAATGAGCAGTTCTTC

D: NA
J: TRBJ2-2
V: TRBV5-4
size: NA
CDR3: CASSRVGTNTGELFF
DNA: TGTGCCAGCAGCCGGGTGGGGACAAACACCGGGGAGCTGTTTTTT

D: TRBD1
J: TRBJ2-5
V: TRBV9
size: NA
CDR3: CASSVAGQGSGTQYF
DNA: TGTGCCAGCAGCGTAGCGGGACAGGGGTCGGGGACCCAGTACTTC

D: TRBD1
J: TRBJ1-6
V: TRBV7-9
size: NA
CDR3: CASSLVRGDNSPLHF
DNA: TGTGCCAGCAGCTTAGTCAGGGGGGATAATTCACCCCTCCACTTT

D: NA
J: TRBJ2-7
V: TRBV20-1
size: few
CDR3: CSASTVYEQYF
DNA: TGCAGTGCTTCGACAGTCTACGAGCAGTACTTC

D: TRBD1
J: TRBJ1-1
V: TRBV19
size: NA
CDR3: CASKVGRDRVNTEAFF
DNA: TGTGCCAGCAAAGTGGGGAGAGACAGGGTCAACACTGAAGCTTTCTTT

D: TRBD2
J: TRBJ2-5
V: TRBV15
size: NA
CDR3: CATGEWGGRETQYF
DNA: TGTGCCACCGGGGAGTGGGGGGGTCGTGAGACCCAGTACTTC

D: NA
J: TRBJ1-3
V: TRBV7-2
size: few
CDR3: CASSLDSDTIYF
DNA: TGTGCCAGCAGCTTAGATTCAGACACCATATATTTT

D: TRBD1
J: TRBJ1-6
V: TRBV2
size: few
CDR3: CASSEDRAPLHF
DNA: TGTGCCAGCAGTGAGGACAGGGCGCCCCTCCACTTT

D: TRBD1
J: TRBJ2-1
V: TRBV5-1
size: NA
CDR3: CASSLGGQGLYNEQFF
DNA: TGCGCCAGCAGCTTGGGGGGACAGGGTCTTTACAATGAGCAGTTCTTC

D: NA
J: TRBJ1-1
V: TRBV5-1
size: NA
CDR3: CASSLEGGAQRTEAFF
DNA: TGCGCCAGCAGCTTGGAGGGGGGGGCGCAACGGACTGAAGCTTTCTTT

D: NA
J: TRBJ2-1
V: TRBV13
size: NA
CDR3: CASSFWTLYNEQFF
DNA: TGTGCCAGCAGCTTCTGGACTTTGTACAATGAGCAGTTCTTC

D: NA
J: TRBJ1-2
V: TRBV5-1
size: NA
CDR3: CASSLVGISNYGYTF
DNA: TGCGCCAGCAGCTTGGTGGGCATTTCTAACTATGGCTACACCTTC

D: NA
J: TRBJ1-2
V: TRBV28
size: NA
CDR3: CASSSLPQGSGGYTF
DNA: TGTGCCAGCAGTTCTCTACCACAGGGCTCAGGTGGCTACACCTTC

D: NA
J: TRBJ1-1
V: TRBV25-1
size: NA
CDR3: CASSESSGMGRRTEAFF
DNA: TGTGCCAGCAGTGAATCCTCCGGCATGGGGCGGAGAACTGAAGCTTTCTTT

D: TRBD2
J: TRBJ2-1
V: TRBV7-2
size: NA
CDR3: CASARRGGYNEQFF
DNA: TGTGCCAGCGCGCGTCGGGGGGGTTACAATGAGCAGTTCTTC

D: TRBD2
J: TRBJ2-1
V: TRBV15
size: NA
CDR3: CATQAGGPNNEQFF
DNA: TGTGCCACTCAAGCGGGAGGGCCAAACAATGAGCAGTTCTTC

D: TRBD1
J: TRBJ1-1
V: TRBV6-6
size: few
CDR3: CASSRTGSNTEAFF
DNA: TGTGCCAGCAGTAGGACAGGTTCGAACACTGAAGCTTTCTTT

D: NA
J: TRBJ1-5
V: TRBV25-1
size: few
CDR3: CASSDTYSNQPQHF
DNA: TGTGCCAGCAGTGACACATATAGCAATCAGCCCCAGCATTTT

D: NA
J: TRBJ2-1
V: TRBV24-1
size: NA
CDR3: CATSDPGQFGGPRNEQFF
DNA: TGTGCCACCAGTGACCCGGGACAGTTCGGAGGGCCGAGGAATGAGCAGTTCTTC

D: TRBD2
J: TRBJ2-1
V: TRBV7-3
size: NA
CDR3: CASSPGLAGGHNEQFF
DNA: TGTGCCAGCAGCCCCGGACTAGCGGGGGGGCACAATGAGCAGTTCTTC

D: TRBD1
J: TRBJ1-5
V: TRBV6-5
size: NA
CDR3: CASRRPGGNQPQHF
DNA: TGTGCCAGCAGGCGTCCAGGGGGTAATCAGCCCCAGCATTTT

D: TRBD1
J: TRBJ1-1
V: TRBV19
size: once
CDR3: CASFLQGPGAEAFF
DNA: TGTGCCAGTTTCCTACAGGGGCCAGGAGCTGAAGCTTTCTTT

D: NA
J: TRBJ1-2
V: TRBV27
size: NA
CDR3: CASSPRGGSYGYTF
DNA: TGTGCCAGCAGCCCTCGGGGTGGGTCCTATGGCTACACCTTC

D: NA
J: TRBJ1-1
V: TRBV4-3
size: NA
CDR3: CASSQDWGGDTEAFF
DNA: TGCGCCAGCAGCCAAGACTGGGGAGGGGACACTGAAGCTTTCTTT

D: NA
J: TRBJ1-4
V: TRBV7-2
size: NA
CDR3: CASSFAGEKLFF
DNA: TGTGCCAGCAGCTTCGCAGGGGAAAAACTGTTTTTT

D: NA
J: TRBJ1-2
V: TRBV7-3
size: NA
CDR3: CASSPEGSYGYTF
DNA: TGTGCCAGCAGCCCCGAGGGTTCCTATGGCTACACCTTC

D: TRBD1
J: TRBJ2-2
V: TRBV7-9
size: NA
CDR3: CASSLGAGGNTGELFF
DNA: TGTGCCAGCAGCTTAGGTGCAGGGGGTAACACCGGGGAGCTGTTTTTT

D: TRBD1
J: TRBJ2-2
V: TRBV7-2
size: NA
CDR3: CASSFGTARIGELFF
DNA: TGTGCCAGCAGCTTCGGGACAGCACGAATCGGGGAGCTGTTTTTT

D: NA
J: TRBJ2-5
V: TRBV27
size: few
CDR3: CASSPDSQETQYF
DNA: TGTGCCAGCAGTCCCGATAGCCAAGAGACCCAGTACTTC

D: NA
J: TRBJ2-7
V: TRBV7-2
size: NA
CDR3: CASSLSSYEQYF
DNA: TGTGCCAGCAGCCTCAGCTCCTACGAGCAGTACTTC

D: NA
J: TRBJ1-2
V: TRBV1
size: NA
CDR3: CTSSPSRDRDGYTF
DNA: TGCACCAGCAGCCCGAGCAGGGATCGGGATGGCTACACCTTC

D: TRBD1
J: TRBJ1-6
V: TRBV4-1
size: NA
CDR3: CASSQTLTGIGSPLHF
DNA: TGCGCCAGCAGCCAGACCTTGACAGGGATAGGGTCACCCCTCCACTTT

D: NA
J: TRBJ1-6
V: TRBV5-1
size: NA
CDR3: CASSFDGGSPLHF
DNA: TGCGCCAGCAGCTTTGATGGCGGTTCACCCCTCCACTTT

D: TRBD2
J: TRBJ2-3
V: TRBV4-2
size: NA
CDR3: CASSQGILAGGTDTQYF
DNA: TGTGCCAGCAGCCAAGGCATACTAGCGGGGGGCACAGATACGCAGTATTTT

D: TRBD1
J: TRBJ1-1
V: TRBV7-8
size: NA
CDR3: CASSLGQLTEAFF
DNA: TGTGCCAGCAGCTTGGGACAGCTAACTGAAGCTTTCTTT

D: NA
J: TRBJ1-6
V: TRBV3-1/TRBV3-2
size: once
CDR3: CASSIRTVPNSPLHF
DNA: TGTGCCAGCAGCATCCGGACAGTTCCTAATTCACCCCTCCACTTT

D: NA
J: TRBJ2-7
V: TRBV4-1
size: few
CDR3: CASSQGGPLYEQYF
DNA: TGCGCCAGCAGCCAAGGAGGTCCCCTCTACGAGCAGTACTTC

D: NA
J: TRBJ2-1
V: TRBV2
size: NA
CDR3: CASSEGRAQFF
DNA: TGTGCCAGCAGTGAAGGGAGGGCGCAGTTCTTC

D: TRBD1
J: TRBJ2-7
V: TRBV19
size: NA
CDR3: CASSIGTGGSYEQYF
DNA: TGTGCCAGTAGTATCGGTACAGGGGGCTCCTACGAGCAGTACTTC

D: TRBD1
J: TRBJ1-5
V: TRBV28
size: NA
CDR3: CASRFRGDSNQPQHF
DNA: TGTGCCAGCAGGTTCAGGGGGGATAGCAATCAGCCCCAGCATTTT

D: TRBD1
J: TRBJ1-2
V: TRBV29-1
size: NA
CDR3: CSADRKYGYTF
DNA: TGCAGCGCGGACAGGAAGTATGGCTACACCTTC

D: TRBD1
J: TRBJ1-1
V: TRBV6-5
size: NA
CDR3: CASSYSSRGRTEAFF
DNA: TGTGCCAGCAGTTACTCGAGCAGGGGGCGTACTGAAGCTTTCTTT

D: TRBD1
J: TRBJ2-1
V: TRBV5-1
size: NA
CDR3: CASSNLPWDSEQFF
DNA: TGCGCCAGCAGCAACTTACCTTGGGACAGTGAGCAGTTCTTC

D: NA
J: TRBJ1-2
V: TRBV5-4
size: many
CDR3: CASSPGGVSYGYTF
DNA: TGTGCCAGCAGCCCGGGAGGGGTTAGCTATGGCTACACCTTC